This T cell receptor beta chain originates from a study of T cells in Graves' hyperthyroidism and ophthalmopathy (dated by TCRdb to about 2019). Describing the broader study: Peripheral blood samples were taken at initial diagnosis, before any treatment was given. The paper reports TCR Vbeta CDR3 sequencing of fewer than 150 peripheral blood samples: under 45 ophthalmopathy, fewer than 80 hyperthyroidism and some 17 progressor patients. In addition, the study compared T-cell repertoires in thyroid tissue and in blood from five to seven Graves' hyperthyroidism patients. Once sampling was done, hyperthyroidism patients were given methimazole at a starting dose of 30 mg daily, whereas ophthalmopathy patients were given high-dose intravenous methylprednisolone. Whether ophthalmopathy could be predicted prospectively was tested in an independent validation cohort made up of roughly 19 hyperthyroidism patients plus 17 patients who later progressed to ophthalmopathy. The 100 or so discovery patients were divided at random into training and test sets in a 7:3 ratio. TCR V-J signatures able to tell the groups apart were searched for in a discovery cohort of around 95 patients, of whom 40 to 45 had Graves' ophthalmopathy and under 65 had stable Graves' hyperthyroidism.

This clonotype was seen ten or more times. The specificity of this receptor is unknown. No clone much larger than this one lies a single base away; base qualities are absent. Hyperthyroidism patients were newly diagnosed, had a disease duration of under 2 months, and were aged 18 to 65 years. Exclusion was applied to patients with uncontrolled infections, other autoimmune diseases, pregnancy or lactation. Diagnoses were based on clinical symptoms, serum thyroxine and TRAb, thyroid ultrasound and orbital computed tomography. Blood from progressor patients was drawn when they were first diagnosed with hyperthyroidism, before any ophthalmopathy symptoms appeared. Ficoll-Paque density gradient centrifugation was used to isolate PBMCs from approximately 11 ml of fresh peripheral blood. Progressor patients were initially diagnosed with Graves' hyperthyroidism and developed ophthalmopathy during follow-up. Total RNA was extracted with Trizol reagent, and quality was checked on an Agilent 2100 Bioanalyzer.

Amplification of TCR beta CDR3 regions was carried out from RNA transcripts. The TCR CDR3 was subjected to a first round of RT-PCR using the HTBI primer set and the Qiagen OneStep RT-PCR kit. A second multiplex PCR round built the libraries, followed by size selection and purification. Libraries were sequenced paired-end with 100 bp reads on an Illumina HiSeq2000. On the study's bioinformatics: SOAPnuke was used to process the raw data, with reads discarded if the reads contained adapters or uncalled bases, had a mean Phred below 15, or lacked an exact constant-primer or identifier match. High-quality paired reads were merged with COPE v1.2.5, and unique nucleotide sequences were defined as clonotypes. MiTCR v1.1 was used to align clonotypes to the IMGT TRBV, TRBD and TRBJ reference segments. The analysis included only V-J combinations with a frequency above 0.0001, which together covered approximately 99% of the repertoires. A TCS score was defined as the ratio of F50 (clonal expansion) to E x V (chaos), with BLOSUM62-based TCRdist applied between CDR3 peptides within each V-J. Welch's t-statistics and random forest reduced around 520 V-J features to some 14, which were used in a naive Bayes classifier (R e1071). The raw public data were reprocessed by TCRdb itself: fastp quality trimming at Q25, MiXCR clonotype calling, in-frame beta chains only. Every distinct CDR3 protein forms one entry, paired with its most common genes and DNA. TCRdb's processing, not the authors' own work, is the source of the V and J calls. Within this sample are 300,000 to 450,000 distinct CDR3 sequences, with roughly 13% of them counted one time only. Clones ranked in the top ten supply less than 25% of the sample.

The paper as a whole reports these results and caveats: Blood samples also contained most of the expanded thyroid clonotypes (frequency above 0.001), which suggests that blood repertoires may reflect thyroid immune responses. In validation, progression to ophthalmopathy was predicted by the model with around 71% sensitivity and around 75% specificity, a median of 6.5 months before onset. Ophthalmopathy was separated from stable hyperthyroidism by a 13 V-J signature model, with 85% to 90% sensitivity and about 81% specificity obtained in cross-validation and 80%/75% obtained in testing. No statistical method was used to set the sample size in advance, and investigators knew the group allocation.

Including the terminal cysteine and phenylalanine, the CDR3 comprises 15 residues. The sequence is cut down to CDR3 DNA, 45 bases in frame from base 1. V is pruned by 6 bases and J by 2 bases, leaving 12 bases of the junction without a gene match. In the germline V gene, CDR1 corresponds to SQVTM and CDR2 to ANQGSEA. Sample: blood. The clonotype originates from a man between 25 and 39 years old with Graves' hyperthyroidism that later progressed to Graves' ophthalmopathy. The chain couples TRBV29-1 to TRBJ2-7; 8 middle bases align to TRBD1. In nucleotides, the sequence is TGCAGCGTCACGATACAGGGGGTCAGGCCCTACGAGCAGTACTTC. This is translated as CSVTIQGVRPYEQYF.